This T cell receptor (beta chain) comes out of a study of beta chain features in type 1 diabetes. Findings of the study overall: VDJ junctions from type 1 diabetes patients carried fewer insertions and larger deletions. Patients and controls would share equally any PCR tilt toward shorter templates. Shorter TCRB CDR3s, moderately but significantly so, marked every one of the four CD4+ subsets in Type 1 diabetes patients.

Cell sorting via CD45RO/CCR7/CD25/CD127/CD95/CD27 was performed to obtain CD4+ naive, central memory, regulatory and stem cell-like memory cells. This clone came up a few times. Its antigen remains unknown. TCRB transcripts that were expressed got sequenced, as all of the isolated RNA had been reverse transcribed. Clones were read by immunoSEQ multiplex PCR, and TCRdb kept only the in-frame ones, dropping some. The sample records 300,000 or so clones, around 9.3% being singletons. The CDR3 sequence is 14 residues long. Deletions cut 6 bases from V and 2 bases from J, with 13 bases between. Germline assignment: CDR1 MNHEY and CDR2 SVGAGI.

The origin of this receptor is a man aged 25-45 years with type 1 diabetes. Sequenced input: central memory CD4+ T cells from blood. The V call is TRBV6-5, the J call TRBJ1-1; TRBD1 is a possible D gene (5 bases). In DNA form, the CDR3 reads TGTGCCAGCAGCACCTCGAGGGGTAACACTGAAGCTTTCTTT. Translation gives CASSTSRGNTEAFF.